This T cell receptor beta chain was captured by sequencing in a study of shared clonotypes between healthy human individuals. Study-wide findings and caveats: Among the subsets, naive ones generally showed larger estimated richness than memory ones. Sorted-subset sequencing was shown by rarefaction to be incomplete despite large depth.

Deep-level assay runs were performed. Authors' processing steps: As immunoSEQ supplied junction-only sequences (without quality scores), filtering differed. The assay was immunoSEQ multiplex PCR, and TCRdb's table has in-frame clones only and misses some. The DNA gave D and trimming, while V, J and clone size come from that table. The table lists hundreds of thousands of clones, 80% to 95% of them singletons. CDR1 and CDR2 (germline): SGHDT, YYEEEE. The ends were cut back, 2 bases at V and 0 bases at J, with 3 bases in the middle. The CDR3 is 14 amino acids. With regard to this clone: The antigen is not known. This specimen includes other DNA sequences encoding the same CDR3.

It was CD45RO-negative cells, positively selected for CCR7, that made up naive CD8 cells, with terminally differentiated effector memory CD45RA+ cells excluded. Sequencing input: naive CD8+ T cells sorted from blood. The receptor comes from a man younger than 40 in good health. This rearrangement joins TRBV5-6 to TRBJ2-6; D unclear. CDR3: CASSFGSGANVLTF. The CDR3 DNA is TGTGCCAGCAGCTTCGGCTCTGGGGCCAACGTCCTGACTTTC.